What follows are 18 T cell receptor beta chains derived from one specimen sequenced in a study of blood T cell repertoires in COVID-19. Some clones are missing from TCRdb's copy, which holds only in-frame ones; the method was immunoSEQ multiplex PCR. The profile covers hundreds of thousands of clones, with about 91% appearing a single time and roughly an eighth taken by the ten largest. Sequences were obtained from peripheral blood. These receptor sequences come from a woman in her forties or fifties with COVID-19, enrolled during active disease.

V and J are TRBV11-2 and TRBJ2-7, with TRBD1 matching over 7 bases. This CDR3 is built from 14 residues. Germline CDR1 SGHAT, CDR2 FQNNGV. V was pared by 3 bases and J by 1 base, with 3 bases of the junction left unmatched. CDR3 DNA: TGTGCCAGCAGCTTCCCGGGACAGTCCTACGAGCAGTACTTC. Translated, it gives CASSFPGQSYEQYF.

The chain employs TRBV30 and TRBJ2-7; 9 bases agree with TRBD1. CDR3 length: 12 amino acids. The trim removed 7 bases at V and 0 bases at J, leaving 1 base unmatched. Germline V gives CDR1 GTSNPN, CDR2 SVGIG (reference sequence). The CDR3 loop reads CAYRGLSYEQYF. CDR3 coding DNA: TGTGCCTACAGGGGGCTCTCCTACGAGCAGTACTTC.

The chain recombines TRBV27 with TRBJ2-3; D unclear. In germline, CDR1 is MNHEY, CDR2 SMNVEV (reference sequence). The CDR3 consists of 17 residues. V gave up 4 bases and J gave up 2 bases, with 19 bases separating them. CDR3 sequence (DNA): TGTGCCAGCAGTTCTAGACTGCAGCGCATGGCCACAGATACGCAGTATTTT. Encoded protein: CASSSRLQRMATDTQYF.

This sequence joins TRBV5-1 and TRBJ2-4, with TRBD1 matching 8 bases. After removal of 3 bases from V and 8 bases from J, the junction contained 1 base not matched to a gene. Per the germline V gene, CDR1 is SGHRS and CDR2 is YFSETQ. This CDR3 comprises 12 residues. The CDR3 here is CASSSTGDIQYF. The DNA for the CDR3 is TGCGCCAGCAGCTCGACAGGGGACATTCAGTACTTC.

The chain combines TRBV5-1 with TRBJ1-2; 8 nucleotides agree with TRBD1. Germline CDR1 SGHRS, CDR2 YFSETQ. The J segment lost 3 bases and the V segment lost 0 bases, leaving 7 bases of the junction unmatched. The CDR3 sequence is 16 residues long. CDR3 loop: CASSLGAGGDYYGYTF. The CDR3 coding sequence is TGCGCCAGCAGCTTGGGGGCAGGGGGCGATTACTATGGCTACACCTTC.

The rearrangement links TRBV5-6 to TRBJ1-2; D is ambiguous. The CDR3 extends over 13 amino acids. Germline CDR1 and CDR2: SGHDT and YYEEEE. Trimming took off 1 base at V and 6 bases at J, with 10 bases between the two ends. CDR3: CASSLFLFDGYTF. In nucleotides, the CDR3 is TGTGCCAGCAGCTTGTTTTTATTCGATGGCTACACCTTC.

This CDR3 reads CASKGERNTEAFF. CDR3 DNA sequence: TGTGCCAGCAAGGGAGAGAGGAACACTGAAGCTTTCTTT. V gene TRBV2 combines with J gene TRBJ1-1, with D unresolved. Looked up from germline, CDR1 is SNHLY and CDR2 is FYNNEI. With 7 bases removed from V and 1 base from J, the gap between germline ends came to 10 bases. The CDR3 spans 13 residues.

The J gene is TRBJ1-1, the V gene TRBV5-6, with D unresolved. The length of the CDR3 is 13 residues. V was cut by 6 bases and J by 8 bases, with 17 bases left in between. Germline V gives CDR1 SGHDT, CDR2 YYEEEE. DNA of the CDR3: TGTGCCAGCATCCCCCGGAACGGGAGGGAAGCTTTCTTT. This codes for CASIPRNGREAFF.

V gene TRBV5-1 combines with J gene TRBJ1-2; 7 bases line up with TRBD1. J gave up 1 base and V 4 bases, and 7 bases lay outside the gene matches. Germline lookup yields CDR1 SGHRS and CDR2 YFSETQ. This CDR3 is 15 amino acids long. Here the CDR3 DNA reads TGCGCCAGCAGCACGCGACAGGGTTTTAACTATGGCTACACCTTC. This translates into CASSTRQGFNYGYTF.

Only one count was recorded for this clone. The chain couples TRBV6-5 to TRBJ2-7; 7 bases fit TRBD1. CDR3 size: 15 residues. Germline loops: CDR1 MNHEY, CDR2 SVGAGI. Trimming at V came to 0 bases and at J to 2 bases, leaving 4 bases not matched to a gene. CDR3 in amino acids: CASSYSGQQTYEQYF. DNA of the CDR3: TGTGCCAGCAGTTACTCGGGACAGCAGACCTACGAGCAGTACTTC.

The chain links TRBV7-3 to TRBJ2-1; D may be TRBD2 (6 bases). The CDR3 covers 15 residues. Trimming cost V 1 base and J 5 bases, with 12 bases left between them. Germline CDR1 is SGHTA and CDR2 is FQGTGA. This CDR3 reads CASSLRAQRDNEQFF. The CDR3 bases are TGTGCCAGCAGCTTAAGGGCACAGCGGGACAATGAGCAGTTCTTC.

The chain employs TRBV27 and TRBJ2-3; D gene uncertain. The CDR3 has 12 amino acids. CDR1 is MNHEY and CDR2 is SMNVEV in the germline V gene (reference sequence). Trimming left V 5 bases short and J 6 bases short, with 9 bases between. CDR3 protein: CASSPMGDTQYF. The CDR3 DNA sequence: TGTGCCAGCAGTCCCATGGGCGATACGCAGTATTTT.

A single count supports this clone. The chain joins TRBV27 to TRBJ2-3, with TRBD2 matching over 8 bases. In germline, CDR1 is MNHEY, CDR2 SMNVEV (reference sequence). V lost 2 bases and J lost 4; bases outside the gene matches: 2. The CDR3 is made up of 14 amino acids. CDR3 region: CASSLNGGADTQYF. CDR3 sequence (DNA): TGTGCCAGCAGTTTAAACGGGGGGGCAGATACGCAGTATTTT.

V and J are TRBV7-2 and TRBJ1-3; 7 nucleotides align to TRBD1. This CDR3 is 13 amino acids long. From germline, CDR1 is SGHTA and CDR2 FQGNSA. V gave up 5 bases and J gave up 4 bases; unmatched junction bases: 2. The CDR3 here is CASSRGRGNTIYF. The CDR3 DNA sequence: TGTGCCAGCAGCAGGGGGCGAGGAAACACCATATATTTT.

The rearrangement links TRBV7-8 to TRBJ2-7; D is possibly TRBD2 (5 bases). V lost 2 bases and J lost 3, with 11 bases in between. The CDR3 consists of 14 residues. The V gene's germline CDR1 is SGHVS and CDR2 FQNEAQ. The CDR3 bases are TGTGCCAGCAGCTTATCGGGGATTTACTACGAGCAGTACTTC. Encoded protein: CASSLSGIYYEQYF.

The chain uses TRBV28 and TRBJ1-1; D possibly corresponds to TRBD1 (6 bases). The length of the CDR3 is 16 residues. Trimming took off 0 bases at V and 0 bases at J, with 11 bases between the two ends. Germline V gives CDR1 MDHEN, CDR2 SYDVKM. The CDR3 DNA follows: TGTGCCAGCAGTTTATGGGAGGACAGCCTGAACACTGAAGCTTTCTTT. As protein: CASSLWEDSLNTEAFF.

CDR3 loop: CASSEGTGQGRTYEQYF. The CDR3 nucleotides are TGTGCCAGCAGTGAAGGGACCGGACAGGGGCGAACCTACGAGCAGTACTTC. The V call is TRBV6-1, the J call TRBJ2-7; 9 nucleotides line up with TRBD1. This CDR3 is built from 17 residues. Germline V CDR1 and CDR2: MNHNS, SASEGT. The V gene end was trimmed by 1 base and the J gene end by 2 bases; junction bases not matched to a gene: 9.

The table lists this clone with a few counts. V usage is TRBV5-4 and J usage is TRBJ2-2, with D maybe TRBD2 (6 bases). Germline V gene lookup returns CDR1 SGHNT and CDR2 YYREEE (reference sequence). The CDR3 is 15 residues long. Trimming pared 1 base from V and 3 bases from J, leaving 10 bases between. The CDR3 bases are TGTGCCAGCAGCTTGACGGGGACTTACACCGGGGAGCTGTTTTTT. Protein: CASSLTGTYTGELFF. The full variable domain, rest sourced from reference TRBV5-4 and TRBJ2-2, is ETGVTQSPTHLIKTRGQQVTLRCSSQSGHNTVSWYQQALGQGPQFIFQYYREEENGRGNFPPRFSGLQFPNYSSELNVNALELDDSALYLCASSLTGTYTGELFFGEGSRLTVL.